The text below deals with one T cell receptor beta chain. Antigen unknown. This specimen belongs to a study of early T cells in non-severe SARS-CoV-2 infection. Overall study results and limits: Lookups in VDJdb leaned toward anti-spike CD8 responses and missed private and CD4 specificities.

The CDR3 runs 13 residues. V dropped 6 bases and J dropped 1; count of bases not matched to a gene: 4. Germline lookup yields CDR1 DFQATT and CDR2 SNEGSKA (reference sequence). Unique molecular identifiers tagged individual cDNA molecules. TCRdb reanalysed the 5' RACE reads using MiXCR and keeps one entry per CDR3 protein. The table has 70,000 to 80,000 distinct CDR3 sequences, 9.5% to 15% seen once; the top ten hold 2.7%. The sample here was whole blood, taken at baseline. The sequence was collected from an adult who was a healthcare worker with PCR-confirmed SARS-CoV-2 infection or an uninfected control (not recorded which). The chain couples TRBV20-1 to TRBJ2-3; 7 nucleotides match TRBD2. The CDR3 here is CSAGGGGTDTQYF. The CDR3 DNA reads as TGCAGTGCCGGGGGAGGGGGCACAGATACGCAGTATTTT.